This T cell receptor beta chain was found in a study of post-analysis software for immune sequencing data (dated by TCRdb to between 2014 and 2017). About the study as a whole: Recorded disease courses included relapsing-remitting, secondary progressive and progressive-relapsing multiple sclerosis, with some patients lacking subtype annotation. Patient repertoires were compared against 11 to 12 previously published healthy control repertoires from donors aged 6 to 25 years. A subset of samples was prepared in parallel using single-end sample barcoding, then pooled and co-amplified after Illumina adapter ligation.

To demonstrate the VDJtools post-analysis software, the study profiled TCR beta repertoires from the peripheral blood of about 13 young patients with multiple sclerosis. The multiple sclerosis patients were children and adolescents between roughly 6 and 16 years of age. This clonotype was detected a few times. Its antigen has not been determined. One base away there is no much larger clone; base qualities are not given. The library was produced with PCR. Sequenced on an Illumina HiSeq 2500. Unique molecular identifiers were incorporated into TCR beta cDNA libraries to reduce PCR and sequencing biases. Some 500,000 cDNA molecules were obtained per 1 to 10 million input T cells, so each molecule approximated one T cell. Patient libraries were prepared and sequenced with the same protocol used for the earlier healthy control dataset. Within a given batch, samples were prepared together, multiplexed and sequenced on the same HiSeq lane. Per the authors' processing: Raw barcoded reads were processed with MIGEC, discarding single-read molecular identifier groups before consensus assembly and CDR3 extraction. VDJtools was used for post-analysis of the clonotype tables, and diversity was normalized by down-sampling every dataset to the size of the smallest sample. Repertoire overlap clustering matched CDR3 amino acid but not nucleotide sequences to correct batch-related cross-sample contamination. TCRdb cleaned the public reads at Q25 with fastp, built clones with MiXCR and kept in-frame beta chains. When rows share a CDR3 protein, they turn into one entry using the most common DNA and genes. In this record, the V and J calls reflect TCRdb's handling and not the investigators' own analysis. The sample includes 700,000 to 800,000 distinct CDR3 sequences, with 25% to 30% observed a single time. The top ten constitute roughly 0.53% of the sample.

What the work shows at the level of the full study, not this receptor alone: Significantly lower normalized Chao1 diversity was found in multiple sclerosis patients than in controls, suggesting substantial peripheral T-cell clonal expansion. Strong co-clustering of samples prepared in the same batch was shown by direct clustering with F measure, prompting a batch-effect correction. The multiple sclerosis patient group was slightly younger than the control group.

Sequenced material: blood. This TCR was sampled from a girl between 10 and 17 years old with multiple sclerosis.

CDR3 sequence: CASSLGGTPPNHEQYF. Read as DNA, the sequence is TGTGCCAGCAGCTTAGGGGGGACCCCCCCAAACCACGAGCAGTACTTC. The rearrangement joined TRBV7-2 to TRBJ2-5; the D gene is possibly TRBD1 or TRBD2, with 5 bases matching each. The J call may not be correct, given that the DNA end is closer to TRBJ2-7. The CDR3 spans 16 residues, from the cysteine through the phenylalanine. Only the CDR3 part of the read is kept: 48 bases, read in frame from the first base. CDR1 SGHTA and CDR2 FQGNSA are derived from the germline V gene.